These 4 T cell receptor beta chains originate from one sample sequenced in a study of post-analysis software for immune sequencing data. Study-level results: Among 5 or 6 TRBV segments more frequent in patients than controls were TRBV5-6, TRBV5-1 and TRBV20-1.

These TCRs' antigens remain unknown. Sequencing libraries made from TCR beta cDNA carried unique molecular identifiers. TCRdb itself ran the PCR reads through MiXCR, one entry per CDR3 protein. The sample holds roughly 800,000 distinct CDR3 sequences, 25% to 30% seen once. Sequenced: blood. These receptors came from a girl aged 10-17 years with multiple sclerosis.

This clonotype was recorded a few times. V usage is TRBV7-2 and J usage is TRBJ1-5, with TRBD1 identical over 11 bases. The germline CDR1 and CDR2 sequences are SGHTA and FQGNSA. V trimming: 2 bases; J trimming: 6 bases; junction bases outside the gene matches: 3. The CDR3 extends over 15 amino acids. DNA of the CDR3: TGTGCCAGCAGCTTACGGACAGGGGGCTTTCAGCCCCAGCATTTT. This codes for CASSLRTGGFQPQHF.

The chain is built from TRBV3-1 and TRBJ2-1; TRBD2 matches 7 bases. Trimming at V came to 6 bases and at J to 10 bases, leaving 15 bases not matched to a gene. Germline lookup yields CDR1 LGHDT and CDR2 YNNKEL (reference sequence). The CDR3 contains 15 residues. The CDR3 DNA sequence: TGTGCCAGCAGTCTCGGGACTAACCCCCCTAACGAGCAGTTCTTC. It codes for CASSLGTNPPNEQFF.

This chain links TRBV2 with TRBJ2-4; 10 bases agree with TRBD1. From germline, CDR1 is SNHLY and CDR2 FYNNEI. CDR3 length equals 14 residues. Germline trimming cut 5 bases from V and 8 bases from J; bases unmatched to any gene: 6. The CDR3: CASSKDRGMDIQYF. CDR3 nucleotides: TGTGCCAGCAGTAAGGACAGGGGGATGGACATTCAGTACTTC.

There are a few counts of this clonotype. The rearrangement links TRBV7-2 to TRBJ2-3, with TRBD1 matching 9 bases. This CDR3 has 15 residues. The germline CDR1 and CDR2 sequences are SGHTA and FQGNSA. V shed 5 bases, J shed 4 bases, and the junction held 7 bases outside the gene matches. CDR3 nucleotide sequence: TGTGCCAGCAGCCAGGGACAGGGTAACCCAGATACGCAGTATTTT. It is translated as CASSQGQGNPDTQYF.